These 31 T cell receptor beta chains were sequenced from one sample in a study of vaccination and CD4 T cells after COVID-19. This sample's treatment: roughly ten-day PBMC culture with coronavirus spike peptide pools or control peptides (ViraFEST assay). CD4+ T cells that came from the unexposed donor were collected before the COVID-19 pandemic (2011-2018). Cultured CD4+ T-cell DNA underwent Oncomine TCR Beta short-read sequencing. TCRdb ran MiXCR on the PCR reads and lists one entry per CDR3 protein. The top ten hold 35% to 40% of the sample, which has several thousand distinct CDR3 sequences, 40% to 50% seen once. These receptors lack a known antigen. Material for sequencing was CD4+ T cells from blood, cultured in vitro. Receptors were obtained from a human donor in good health.

The chain has TRBV2 and TRBJ1-6; unclear D gene. Trimming shortened V by 0 bases and J by 9 bases, and 6 bases separated the two germline ends. There are 13 residues in the CDR3. CDR1 SNHLY and CDR2 FYNNEI come from the germline V gene. The CDR3 DNA reads as TGTGCCAGCAGTGAAGCAGGGTTTTCACCCCTCCACTTT. Translation gives CASSEAGFSPLHF.

The CDR3 protein is CASSLRGYEQYF. The CDR3 bases are TGTGCCAGCAGTTTACGGGGATACGAGCAGTACTTC. The chain carries TRBV28 and TRBJ2-7; the D gene is possibly TRBD2 (5 bases). Germline-derived CDR1 and CDR2 are MDHEN and SYDVKM. The length of the CDR3 is 12 residues. V was clipped by 2 bases and J by 4 bases, with 6 bases between them.

The chain recombines TRBV20-1 with TRBJ1-2, with D maybe TRBD1 (6 bases). Trimming left V 3 bases short and J 3 bases short, with 11 bases between. Germline assignment: CDR1 DFQATT and CDR2 SNEGSKA (reference sequence). This CDR3 contains 13 residues. The CDR3, as DNA: TGCAGTGCTAGTTTACGACAGGACTATGGCTACACCTTC. Protein sequence: CSASLRQDYGYTF.

This clonotype was observed a handful of times. The chain uses TRBV20-1 and TRBJ1-5, with a weak D call TRBD1 (5 bases). Germline V CDR1 and CDR2: DFQATT, SNEGSKA (reference sequence). Trimming removed 3 bases at V and 6 bases at J, with 12 bases between. This CDR3 comprises 13 residues. CDR3: CSASLQGAQPQHF. Here the CDR3 DNA reads TGCAGTGCTAGCCTGCAGGGCGCTCAGCCCCAGCATTTT.

The table lists this clonotype with a few counts. The chain joins TRBV11-2 to TRBJ1-2; a possible D gene is TRBD1 (5 bases). V was trimmed by 1 base and J by 3 bases, leaving 12 bases between them. Germline CDR1 is SGHAT and CDR2 is FQNNGV. CDR3 length equals 15 residues. The CDR3 nucleotides are TGTGCCAGCAGCTTAGGAAGTGGGGCATACTATGGCTACACCTTC. Its protein product is CASSLGSGAYYGYTF.

The rearrangement links TRBV9 to TRBJ1-5; 9 bases are shared with TRBD1. The CDR3 consists of 15 residues. The V gene end was trimmed by 4 bases and the J gene end by 3 bases; junction bases not matched to a gene: 5. CDR1 SGDLS and CDR2 YYNGEE come from the germline V gene. For the CDR3, the DNA is TGTGCCAGCAGCATGGGACAGGGCCTCAATCAGCCCCAGCATTTT. Protein: CASSMGQGLNQPQHF.

This clonotype came up a few times. The chain has TRBV19 and TRBJ1-6; D is possibly TRBD1 (5 bases). This CDR3 comprises 15 residues. V lost 0 bases and J 9 bases, leaving 12 bases between the germline ends. Germline assignment: CDR1 LNHDA and CDR2 SQIVND (reference sequence). CDR3 nucleotides: TGTGCCAGTAGTATAGACCCCGGGACTGGTTCACCCCTCCACTTT. Its protein is CASSIDPGTGSPLHF.

This clonotype was recorded a few times. Here the CDR3 DNA reads TGCGCCAGCAGTGAGAGGGATTCACCCCTCCACTTT. Protein: CASSERDSPLHF. The V and J genes are TRBV10-1 and TRBJ1-6; no firm D call. V lost 2 bases to trimming and J lost 8 bases, with 4 bases between them. CDR1 WNHNN and CDR2 SYGVQD come from the germline V gene (reference sequence). CDR3 length: 12 amino acids.

This clonotype was seen just once. The chain has TRBV11-2 and TRBJ2-3, with D tentatively TRBD1 or TRBD2 (5 bases each). Looked up from germline, CDR1 is SGHAT and CDR2 is FQNNGV. The CDR3 contains 13 residues. Trimming pared 0 bases from V and 12 bases from J, leaving 13 bases between. The CDR3 bases are TGTGCCAGCAGCTTAGATCGGGGCGTCTATCAGTATTTT. Its protein product is CASSLDRGVYQYF.

This clonotype was seen more than once but under ten times. V usage is TRBV6-1 and J usage is TRBJ1-6; 7 bases line up with TRBD1. Germline values: CDR1 MNHNS, CDR2 SASEGT. Losses at the gene ends were 2 bases for V and 7 bases for J; bases not matched to a gene: 8. This CDR3 is 16 amino acids long. CDR3 amino acids: CASSELTGSGNSPLHF. The CDR3 DNA reads as TGTGCCAGCAGTGAACTGACAGGGTCTGGCAATTCACCCCTCCACTTT.

CDR3 coding DNA: TGTGCCACTGCAAGGAGCTCTGGGGCCAACGTCCTGACTTTC. Protein sequence: CATARSSGANVLTF. J is TRBJ2-6 and V is TRBV2; D call uncertain. This CDR3 contains 14 residues. Trimming left V 10 bases short and J 0 bases short, with 10 bases between. Germline-derived CDR1 and CDR2 are SNHLY and FYNNEI. The full variable domain, with the rest looked up from reference TRBV2 and TRBJ2-6, is EPEVTQTPSHQVTQMGQEVILRCVPISNHLYFYWYRQILGQKVEFLVSFYNNEISEKSEIFDDQFSVERPDGSNFTLKIRSTKLEDSAMYFCATARSSGANVLTFGAGSRLTVL.

V is TRBV6-5 and J is TRBJ1-2; D is possibly TRBD1 (5 bases). V lost 2 bases and J lost 4, with 11 bases in between. The CDR3 sequence is 14 residues long. Germline V gene data show CDR1 as MNHEY and CDR2 as SVGAGI. CDR3 sequence: CASSYAGRGYGYTF. The CDR3 DNA reads as TGTGCCAGCAGTTACGCGGGGAGGGGCTATGGCTACACCTTC.

This chain connects TRBV5-4 to TRBJ2-7, with TRBD2 as a possible D gene (6 bases). Germline CDR1 reads SGHNT; CDR2 reads YYREEE (reference sequence). The CDR3 is 13 amino acids. V lost 4 bases to trimming and J lost 5 bases, with 13 bases between them. CDR3 coding DNA: TGTGCCAGCAGCCTGGGACTGCTCAACGAGCAGTACTTC. It yields the protein CASSLGLLNEQYF.

V usage is TRBV27 and J usage is TRBJ1-3; D may be TRBD1 (5 bases). Germline CDR1 MNHEY, CDR2 SMNVEV (reference sequence). The CDR3 is 15 residues long. The V end lost 5 bases, the J end lost 2 bases, and 13 bases lay between the germline ends. This chain's CDR3 is CASSTQGRAGNTIYF. CDR3 nucleotide sequence: TGTGCCAGCAGTACTCAGGGTAGGGCTGGAAACACCATATATTTT.

This chain joins TRBV11-2 and TRBJ2-3; D perhaps matches TRBD2 (6 bases). V was clipped by 3 bases and J by 5 bases, with 18 bases between them. The CDR3 totals 16 residues. Germline V gene data show CDR1 as SGHAT and CDR2 as FQNNGV. CDR3 amino acids: CASSFDREPGLDTQYF. CDR3 coding DNA: TGTGCCAGCAGCTTCGACCGGGAGCCCGGGCTAGATACGCAGTATTTT.

The rearrangement links TRBV6-1 to TRBJ1-1; D unresolved. This CDR3 is built from 14 residues. Deletions cut 6 bases from V and 1 base from J, with 12 bases between. In germline, CDR1 is MNHNS, CDR2 SASEGT. CDR3 loop: CASRSIGGNTEAFF. Written as DNA, the CDR3 is TGTGCCAGCAGGTCGATAGGTGGGAACACTGAAGCTTTCTTT.

The chain couples TRBV10-3 to TRBJ1-2; D ambiguous. Germline V gives CDR1 ENHRY, CDR2 SYGVKD. This CDR3 has 14 amino acids. V was clipped by 7 bases and J by 3 bases, with 15 bases between them. CDR3 sequence reads: CAINGREKDYGYTF. The CDR3 nucleotides are TGTGCCATCAATGGACGGGAAAAGGACTATGGCTACACCTTC.

The J gene is TRBJ2-7, the V gene TRBV7-2; 7 bases match TRBD2. From germline, CDR1 is SGHTA and CDR2 FQGNSA. This CDR3 is built from 14 residues. V was clipped by 5 bases and J by 4 bases; unmatched bases: 8. The CDR3 sequence: CASSDQWGGYEQYF. The CDR3 DNA reads as TGTGCCAGCAGCGATCAGTGGGGGGGGTACGAGCAGTACTTC.

This clonotype appeared a few times. The chain employs TRBV18 and TRBJ1-1, with a possible D match to TRBD1 (5 bases). This CDR3 is built from 13 residues. The V gene's germline CDR1 is KGHSH and CDR2 LQKENI. With 3 bases removed from V and 11 bases from J, the gap between germline ends came to 16 bases. The CDR3, as DNA: TGTGCCAGCTCACCCAAGGAGGGGAGCTGGGCTTTCTTT. This translates into CASSPKEGSWAFF.

The chain employs TRBV20-1 and TRBJ2-3, with D perhaps TRBD1 or TRBD2 (6 bases each). CDR3 length equals 14 residues. Germline V gene lookup returns CDR1 DFQATT and CDR2 SNEGSKA (reference sequence). Trimming left V 1 base short and J 2 bases short, with 10 bases between. CDR3 residues: CSARAGANTDTQYF. The CDR3 DNA follows: TGCAGTGCTAGAGCGGGGGCCAACACAGATACGCAGTATTTT.

This chain links TRBV12-3 or TRBV12-4 with TRBJ2-7; D possibly corresponds to TRBD1 (6 bases). V was clipped by 4 bases and J by 3 bases, with 13 bases between them. CDR3 length: 14 residues. The CDR3 nucleotides are TGTGCCAGCAGTTGGTACGGACAGAACTACGAGCAGTACTTC. The encoded protein is CASSWYGQNYEQYF.

The V gene is TRBV7-9, the J gene TRBJ2-3; D is undetermined. This CDR3 is built from 15 residues. The V gene's germline CDR1 is SEHNR and CDR2 FQNEAQ (reference sequence). Trimming stripped 0 bases from V and 0 bases from J, with 7 bases between. The CDR3 bases are TGTGCCAGCAGCTTAGCGCTACAGAGCACAGATACGCAGTATTTT. Translation gives CASSLALQSTDTQYF.

This clonotype was counted a single time. V gene TRBV5-4 combines with J gene TRBJ2-3; D remains unclear. Germline V gene lookup returns CDR1 SGHNT and CDR2 YYREEE (reference sequence). This CDR3 spans 14 amino acids. Trimming shortened V by 6 bases and J by 7 bases, and 18 bases separated the two germline ends. The CDR3 is CASTQRSQPNTQYF. The CDR3 nucleotides read TGTGCCAGCACACAAAGGTCTCAACCCAATACGCAGTATTTT.

This clonotype was observed a single time. The chain carries TRBV6-1 and TRBJ2-3, with 8 nucleotides matching TRBD2. The CDR3 runs to 16 residues. V was clipped by 6 bases and J by 1 base; unmatched bases: 9. Per the germline V gene, CDR1 is MNHNS and CDR2 is SASEGT. CDR3 bases: TGTGCCAGCAGAATGAATAGCGGGGCCGGCACAGATACGCAGTATTTT. Protein product: CASRMNSGAGTDTQYF.

The chain has TRBV7-9 and TRBJ2-7, with 10 positions matching TRBD2. J gave up 1 base and V 2 bases, and 11 bases lay outside the gene matches. CDR3 length: 18 amino acids. Germline loops: CDR1 SEHNR, CDR2 FQNEAQ (reference sequence). CDR3 sequence (DNA): TGTGCCAGCAGCTTAAAAGCTAGCGGGAGTCTTCGGTCCTACGAGCAGTACTTC. It encodes CASSLKASGSLRSYEQYF.

V usage is TRBV27 and J usage is TRBJ2-7, with 10 positions matching TRBD1. The germline gives CDR1 MNHEY, CDR2 SMNVEV (reference sequence). Unmatched junction bases numbered 15, after V lost 4 bases and J lost 6 bases. The length of the CDR3 is 17 residues. The CDR3 protein is CASSWDYRDRGLSEQYF. DNA of the CDR3: TGTGCCAGCAGTTGGGATTACCGGGACAGGGGCCTCTCCGAGCAGTACTTC.

The chain links TRBV24-1 to TRBJ1-1, with TRBD1 identical over 9 bases. The CDR3 has 18 residues. Germline CDR1 KGHDR, CDR2 SFDVKD. J gave up 3 bases and V 1 base, and 11 bases lay outside the gene matches. CDR3 region: CATSDFRKRGQGDTEAFF. The DNA for the CDR3 is TGTGCCACCAGTGATTTTAGAAAACGGGGACAGGGCGACACTGAAGCTTTCTTT.

The chain uses TRBV5-4 and TRBJ2-7, with TRBD2 identical over 12 bases. This CDR3 is 17 amino acids long. The V segment lost 0 bases and the J segment 2 bases; nucleotides outside the gene matches: 6. CDR1 and CDR2 (germline): SGHNT, YYREEE (reference sequence). For the CDR3, the DNA is TGTGCCAGCAGCTTGGCCGGACTAGCGGGGATTACCTACGAGCAGTACTTC. Translation: CASSLAGLAGITYEQYF.

This clonotype was found once. This chain joins TRBV7-2 and TRBJ2-5; 8 bases agree with TRBD2. Looked up from germline, CDR1 is SGHTA and CDR2 is FQGNSA. This CDR3 has 15 amino acids. V shed 8 bases and J 5 bases; nucleotides not matched to a gene: 13. The CDR3 DNA reads as TGTGCCAGCGCTAGTAACGGGAGGGCCGTGGAGACCCAGTACTTC. It codes for CASASNGRAVETQYF.

V is TRBV30 and J is TRBJ1-2, with TRBD1 identical over 9 bases. The V gene end was trimmed by 5 bases and the J gene end by 8 bases; junction bases not matched to a gene: 3. CDR1 is GTSNPN and CDR2 is SVGIG in the germline V gene (reference sequence). The CDR3 covers 11 residues. CDR3 residues: CAWVTGGGYTF. The CDR3 DNA is TGTGCCTGGGTGACAGGGGGAGGCTACACCTTC. Full variable domain (missing parts from reference TRBV30 and TRBJ1-2): SQTIHQWPATLVQPVGSPLSLECTVEGTSNPNLYWYRQAAGRGLQLLFYSVGIGQISSEVPQNLSASRPQDRQFILSSKKLLLSDSGFYLCAWVTGGGYTFGSGTRLTVV.

Only a few counts were recorded for this clonotype. The V gene is TRBV20-1, the J gene TRBJ1-6, with D perhaps TRBD1 (6 bases). Trimming took off 6 bases at V and 7 bases at J, with 19 bases between the two ends. The CDR3 spans 15 residues. Germline assignment: CDR1 DFQATT and CDR2 SNEGSKA (reference sequence). DNA for the CDR3: TGCAGTGCCCAGGGTGGGGGGCTTGGCAATTCACCCCTCCACTTT. Translating it yields CSAQGGGLGNSPLHF.